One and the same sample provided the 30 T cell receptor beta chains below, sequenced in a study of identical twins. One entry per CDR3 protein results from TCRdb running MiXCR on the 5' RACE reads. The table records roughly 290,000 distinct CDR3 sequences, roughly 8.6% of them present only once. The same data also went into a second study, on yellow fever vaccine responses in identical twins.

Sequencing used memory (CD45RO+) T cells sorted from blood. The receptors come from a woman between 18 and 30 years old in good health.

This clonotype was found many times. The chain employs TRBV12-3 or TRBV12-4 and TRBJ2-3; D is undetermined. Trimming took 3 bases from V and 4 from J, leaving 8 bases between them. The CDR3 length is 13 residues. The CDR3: CASSFSQSDTQYF. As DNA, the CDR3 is TGTGCCAGCAGTTTTTCTCAGTCAGATACGCAGTATTTT.

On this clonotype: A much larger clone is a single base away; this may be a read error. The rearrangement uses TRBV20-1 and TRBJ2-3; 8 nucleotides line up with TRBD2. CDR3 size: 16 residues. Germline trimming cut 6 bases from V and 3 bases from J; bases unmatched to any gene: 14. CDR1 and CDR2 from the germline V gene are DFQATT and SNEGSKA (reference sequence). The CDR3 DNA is TGCAGTGCCTGGGGCCGGCGGGAGGTGCAGACAGATACGCAGTATTTT. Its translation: CSAWGRREVQTDTQYF.

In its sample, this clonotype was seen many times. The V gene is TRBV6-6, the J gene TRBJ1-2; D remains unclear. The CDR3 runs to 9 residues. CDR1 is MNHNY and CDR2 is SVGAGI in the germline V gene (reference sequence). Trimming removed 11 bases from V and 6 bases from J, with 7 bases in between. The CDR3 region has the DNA TGTGCCGGGGATGATGGCTACACCTTC. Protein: CAGDDGYTF.

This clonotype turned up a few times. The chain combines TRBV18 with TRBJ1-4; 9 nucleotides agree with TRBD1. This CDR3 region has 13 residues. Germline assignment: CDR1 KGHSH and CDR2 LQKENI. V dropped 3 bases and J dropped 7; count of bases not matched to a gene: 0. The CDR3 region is CASSPDRGEKLFF. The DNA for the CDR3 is TGTGCCAGCTCACCGGACAGGGGTGAAAAACTGTTTTTT.

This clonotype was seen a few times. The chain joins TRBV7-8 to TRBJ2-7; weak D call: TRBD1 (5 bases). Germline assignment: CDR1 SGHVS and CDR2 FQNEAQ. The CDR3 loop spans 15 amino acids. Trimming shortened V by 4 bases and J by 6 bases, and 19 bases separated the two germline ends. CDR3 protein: CASSSTSTGYAEQYF. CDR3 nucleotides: TGTGCCAGCAGCTCCACGAGCACAGGCTATGCCGAGCAGTACTTC.

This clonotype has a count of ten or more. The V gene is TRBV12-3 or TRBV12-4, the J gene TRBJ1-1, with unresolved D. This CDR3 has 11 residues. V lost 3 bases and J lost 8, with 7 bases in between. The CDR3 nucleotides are TGTGCCAGCAGTTTTGAAAGAGAAGCTTTCTTT. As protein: CASSFEREAFF.

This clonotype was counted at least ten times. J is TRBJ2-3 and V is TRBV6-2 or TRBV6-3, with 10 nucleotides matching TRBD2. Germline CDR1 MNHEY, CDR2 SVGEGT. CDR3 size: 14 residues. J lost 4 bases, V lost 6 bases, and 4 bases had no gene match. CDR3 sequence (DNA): TGTGCCAGCAGGAGCGGGGGGGCCGCAGATACGCAGTATTTT. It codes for CASRSGGAADTQYF.

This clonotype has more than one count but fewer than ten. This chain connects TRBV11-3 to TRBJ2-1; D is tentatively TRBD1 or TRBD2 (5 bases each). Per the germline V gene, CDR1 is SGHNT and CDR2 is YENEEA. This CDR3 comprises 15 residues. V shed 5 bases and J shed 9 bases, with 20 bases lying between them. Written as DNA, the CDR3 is TGTGCCAGCAGCCCCATTGGGGGTGAGGTTAGTGAGCAGTTCTTC. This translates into CASSPIGGEVSEQFF.

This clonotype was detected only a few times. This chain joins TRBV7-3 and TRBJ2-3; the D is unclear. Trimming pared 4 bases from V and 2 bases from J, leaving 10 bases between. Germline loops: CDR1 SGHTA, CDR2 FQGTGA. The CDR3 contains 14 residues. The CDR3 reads CASSSIPDTDTQYF. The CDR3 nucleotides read TGTGCCAGCAGCTCAATCCCTGACACAGATACGCAGTATTTT.

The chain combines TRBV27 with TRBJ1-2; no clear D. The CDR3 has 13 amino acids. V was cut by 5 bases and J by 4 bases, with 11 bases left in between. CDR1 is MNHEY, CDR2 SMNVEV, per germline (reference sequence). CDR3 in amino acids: CASSGGPIYGYTF. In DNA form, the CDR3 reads TGTGCCAGCAGTGGTGGACCGATCTATGGCTACACCTTC.

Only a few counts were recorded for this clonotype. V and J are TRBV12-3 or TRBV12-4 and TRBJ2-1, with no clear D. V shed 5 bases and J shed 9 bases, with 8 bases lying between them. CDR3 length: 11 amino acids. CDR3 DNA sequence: TGTGCCAGCAGTCTCTATGGTGAGCAGTTCTTC. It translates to CASSLYGEQFF.

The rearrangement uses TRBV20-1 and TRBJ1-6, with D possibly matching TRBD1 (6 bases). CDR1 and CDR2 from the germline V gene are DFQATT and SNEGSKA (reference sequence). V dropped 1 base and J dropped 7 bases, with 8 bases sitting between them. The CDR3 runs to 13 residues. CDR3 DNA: TGCAGTGCTAGAGGACAGGAAAATTCACCCCTCCACTTT. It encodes CSARGQENSPLHF.

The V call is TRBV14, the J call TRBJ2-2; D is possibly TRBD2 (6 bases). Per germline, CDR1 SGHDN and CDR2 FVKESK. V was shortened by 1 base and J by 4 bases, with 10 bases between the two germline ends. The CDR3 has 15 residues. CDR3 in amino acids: CASSQGLGGTGELFF. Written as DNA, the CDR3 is TGTGCCAGCAGCCAAGGACTAGGTGGCACCGGGGAGCTGTTTTTT. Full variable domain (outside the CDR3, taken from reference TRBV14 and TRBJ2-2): EAGVTQFPSHSVIEKGQTVTLRCDPISGHDNLYWYRRVMGKEIKFLLHFVKESKQDESGMPNNRFLAERTGGTYSTLKVQPAELEDSGVYFCASSQGLGGTGELFFGEGSRLTVL.

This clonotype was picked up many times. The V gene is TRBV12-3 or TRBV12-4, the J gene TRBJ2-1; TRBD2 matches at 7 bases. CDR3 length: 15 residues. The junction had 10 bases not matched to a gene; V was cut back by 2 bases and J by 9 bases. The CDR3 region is CASSLFLTSAAEQFF. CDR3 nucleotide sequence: TGTGCCAGCAGTTTATTCCTCACTAGCGCGGCTGAGCAGTTCTTC.

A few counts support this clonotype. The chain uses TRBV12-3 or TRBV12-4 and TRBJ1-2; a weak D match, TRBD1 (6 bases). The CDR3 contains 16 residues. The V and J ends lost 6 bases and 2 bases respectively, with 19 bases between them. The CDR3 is CASSPTRSTGNYGYTF. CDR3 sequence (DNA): TGTGCCAGCAGCCCCACCCGATCAACAGGGAACTATGGCTACACCTTC.

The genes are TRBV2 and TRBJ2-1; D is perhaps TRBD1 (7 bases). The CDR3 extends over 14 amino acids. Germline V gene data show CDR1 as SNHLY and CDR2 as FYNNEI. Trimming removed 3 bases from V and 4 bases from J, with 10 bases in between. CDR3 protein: CASSEEGQYNEQFF. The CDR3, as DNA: TGTGCCAGCAGTGAGGAGGGACAGTACAATGAGCAGTTCTTC.

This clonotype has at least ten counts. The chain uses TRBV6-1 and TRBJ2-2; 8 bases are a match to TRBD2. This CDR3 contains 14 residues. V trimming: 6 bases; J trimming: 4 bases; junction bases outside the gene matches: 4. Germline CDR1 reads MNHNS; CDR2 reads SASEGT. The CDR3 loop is CASRRRGVTGELFF. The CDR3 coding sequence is TGTGCCAGCAGACGGCGGGGGGTCACCGGGGAGCTGTTTTTT.

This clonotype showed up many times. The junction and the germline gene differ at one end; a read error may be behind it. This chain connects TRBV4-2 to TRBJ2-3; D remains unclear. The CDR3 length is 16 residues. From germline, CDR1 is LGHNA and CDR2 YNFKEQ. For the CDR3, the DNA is TGTGCCAGCAGTCAAGGTTCCGGCGGCCGCACAGATACGCAGTATTTT. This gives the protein CASSQGSGGRTDTQYF.

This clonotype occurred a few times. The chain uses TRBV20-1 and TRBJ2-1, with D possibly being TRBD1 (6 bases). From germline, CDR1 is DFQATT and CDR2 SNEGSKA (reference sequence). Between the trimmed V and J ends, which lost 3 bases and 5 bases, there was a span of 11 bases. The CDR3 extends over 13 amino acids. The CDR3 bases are TGCAGTGCTAGGCCTTCAGGGGACAATGAGCAGTTCTTC. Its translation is CSARPSGDNEQFF.

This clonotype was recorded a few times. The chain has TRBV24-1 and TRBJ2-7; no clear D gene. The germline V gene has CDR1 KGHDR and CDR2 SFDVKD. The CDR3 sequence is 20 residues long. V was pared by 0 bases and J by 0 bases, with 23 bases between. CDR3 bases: TGTGCCACCAGTGATTTGGGGTCAGCAAGACACGAGTCGAGCTCCTACGAGCAGTACGTC. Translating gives CATSDLGSARHESSSYEQYV.

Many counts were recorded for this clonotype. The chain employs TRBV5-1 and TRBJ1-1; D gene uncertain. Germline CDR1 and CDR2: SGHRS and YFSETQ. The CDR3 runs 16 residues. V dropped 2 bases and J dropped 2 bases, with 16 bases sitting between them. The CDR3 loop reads CASSFGRAGVNTEAFF. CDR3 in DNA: TGCGCCAGCAGCTTCGGGAGAGCAGGAGTTAACACTGAAGCTTTCTTT.

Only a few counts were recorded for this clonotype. The CDR3 protein is CASRRNYNSPLHF. DNA for the CDR3: TGTGCCAGTCGACGGAACTATAATTCACCCCTCCACTTT. The chain joins TRBV25-1 to TRBJ1-6; D unresolved. V lost 9 bases and J 3 bases, leaving 9 bases between the germline ends. Looked up from germline, CDR1 is MGHDK and CDR2 is SYGVNS. CDR3 length: 13 amino acids.

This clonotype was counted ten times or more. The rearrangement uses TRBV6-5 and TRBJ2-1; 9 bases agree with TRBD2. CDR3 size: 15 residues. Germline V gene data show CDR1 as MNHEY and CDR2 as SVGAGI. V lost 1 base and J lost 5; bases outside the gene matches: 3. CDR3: CASSYYPSGDNEQFF. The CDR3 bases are TGTGCCAGCAGTTACTATCCTAGCGGGGACAATGAGCAGTTCTTC.

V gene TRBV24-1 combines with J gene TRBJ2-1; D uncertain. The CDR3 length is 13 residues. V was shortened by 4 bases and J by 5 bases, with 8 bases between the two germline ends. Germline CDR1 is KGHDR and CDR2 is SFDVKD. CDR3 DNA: TGTGCCACCAGTGAGCCCGGGCACAATGAGCAGTTCTTC. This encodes CATSEPGHNEQFF.

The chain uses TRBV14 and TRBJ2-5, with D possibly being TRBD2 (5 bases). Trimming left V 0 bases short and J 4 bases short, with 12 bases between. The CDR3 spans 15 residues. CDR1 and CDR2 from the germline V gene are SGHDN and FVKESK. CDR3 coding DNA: TGTGCCAGCAGCCAAGAAAGCCCAGCGGCAGAGACCCAGTACTTC. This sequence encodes CASSQESPAAETQYF. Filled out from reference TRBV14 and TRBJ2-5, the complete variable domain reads EAGVTQFPSHSVIEKGQTVTLRCDPISGHDNLYWYRRVMGKEIKFLLHFVKESKQDESGMPNNRFLAERTGGTYSTLKVQPAELEDSGVYFCASSQESPAAETQYFGPGTRLLVL.

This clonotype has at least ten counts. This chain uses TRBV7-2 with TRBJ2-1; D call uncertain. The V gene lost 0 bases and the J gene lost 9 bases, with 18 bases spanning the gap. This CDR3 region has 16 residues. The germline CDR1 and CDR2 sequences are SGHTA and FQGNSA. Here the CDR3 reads CASSLAPDPSTGEQFF. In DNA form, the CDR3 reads TGTGCCAGCAGCTTAGCTCCAGACCCAAGTACGGGTGAGCAGTTCTTC.

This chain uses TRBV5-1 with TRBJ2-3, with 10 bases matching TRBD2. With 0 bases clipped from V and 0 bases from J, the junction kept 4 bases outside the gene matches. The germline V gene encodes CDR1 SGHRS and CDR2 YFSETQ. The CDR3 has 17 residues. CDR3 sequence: CASSLGTSGSSTDTQYF. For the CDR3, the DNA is TGCGCCAGCAGCTTGGGGACTAGCGGCTCTAGCACAGATACGCAGTATTTT.

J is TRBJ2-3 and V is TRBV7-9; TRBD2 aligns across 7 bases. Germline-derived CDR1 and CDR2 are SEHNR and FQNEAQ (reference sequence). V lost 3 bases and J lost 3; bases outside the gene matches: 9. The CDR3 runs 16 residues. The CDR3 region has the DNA TGTGCCAGCAGCTTCCTCCTGGGAGGGGAGACAGATACGCAGTATTTT. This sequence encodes CASSFLLGGETDTQYF. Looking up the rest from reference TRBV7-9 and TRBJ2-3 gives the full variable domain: DTGVSQNPRHKITKRGQNVTFRCDPISEHNRLYWYRQTLGQGPEFLTYFQNEAQLEKSRLLSDRFSAERPKGSFSTLEIQRTEQGDSAMYLCASSFLLGGETDTQYFGPGTRLTVL.

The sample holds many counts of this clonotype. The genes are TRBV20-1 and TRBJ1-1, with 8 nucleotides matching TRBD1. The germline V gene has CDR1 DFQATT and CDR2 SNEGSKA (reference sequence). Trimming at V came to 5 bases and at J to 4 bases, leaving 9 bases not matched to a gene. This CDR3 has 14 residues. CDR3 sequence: CSAPVPDRATEAFF. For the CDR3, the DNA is TGCAGTGCTCCCGTGCCGGACAGGGCCACTGAAGCTTTCTTT.

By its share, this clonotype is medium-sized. The chain's CDR3 is CASSFGLLAGVTGELFF. CDR3 in DNA: TGCGCCAGCAGCTTCGGACTCCTAGCGGGAGTCACCGGGGAGCTGTTTTTT. J is TRBJ2-2 and V is TRBV5-1, with 10 bases lining up with TRBD2. The CDR3 loop spans 17 amino acids. Germline lookup yields CDR1 SGHRS and CDR2 YFSETQ. V lost 2 bases to trimming and J lost 4 bases; unmatched junction nucleotides: 8.